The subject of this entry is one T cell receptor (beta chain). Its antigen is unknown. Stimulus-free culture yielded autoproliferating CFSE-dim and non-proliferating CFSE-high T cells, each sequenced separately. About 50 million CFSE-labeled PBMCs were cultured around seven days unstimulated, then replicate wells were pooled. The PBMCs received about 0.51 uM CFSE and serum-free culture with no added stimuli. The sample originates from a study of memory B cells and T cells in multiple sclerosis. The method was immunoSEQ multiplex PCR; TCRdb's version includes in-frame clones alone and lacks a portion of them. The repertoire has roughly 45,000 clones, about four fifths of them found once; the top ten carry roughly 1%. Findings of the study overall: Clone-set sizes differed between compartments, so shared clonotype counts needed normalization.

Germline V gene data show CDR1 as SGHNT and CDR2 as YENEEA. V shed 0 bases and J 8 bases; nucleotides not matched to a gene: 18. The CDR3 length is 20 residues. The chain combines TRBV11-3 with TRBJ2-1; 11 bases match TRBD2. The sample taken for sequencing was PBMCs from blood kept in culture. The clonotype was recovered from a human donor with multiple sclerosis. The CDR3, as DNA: TGTGCCAGCAGCTTAGATCTAGGACTAGCGGGCGTCTTACAGATGGATGAGCAGTTCTTC. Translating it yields CASSLDLGLAGVLQMDEQFF.